Described below is a single TCR beta chain sequence and its context. Its antigen is currently unknown. Germline V gene sequence: CDR1 MDHEN, CDR2 SYDVKM. This CDR3 has 12 amino acids. V lost 5 bases and J lost 3, with 8 bases in between. The time point here: baseline, week 1 (first vaccination visit). Sample treatment: pre-vaccination baseline after standard-of-care therapy. Each donor presented with a new WHO grade 3 or 4 astrocytoma that tested IDH1-mutant and showed ATRX loss. These data come from a study of a mutant IDH1 vaccine in newly diagnosed glioma. Turning to the study itself: Treated patients were roughly 62% male, roughly 40% female, mean age about 43 years. The earlier regimen, radiotherapy, temozolomide, or both, was most often both. General observations from the study: Among top peripheral T cell clonotypes, changes seemed unrelated to pseudoprogression.

Sequenced by immunoSEQ multiplex PCR; TCRdb stores in-frame clones only, minus some. The repertoire consists of about 100,000 clones, with about 80% occurring once and the leading ten covering around 7.5%. J is TRBJ2-7 and V is TRBV28; D is undetermined. The receptor was isolated from a middle-aged man with glioma. This specimen was PBMCs, taken from a glioma patient treated with radiotherapy, temozolomide or both. The CDR3 DNA reads as TGTGCCAGCAGTCCCGACAACTACGAGCAGTACTTC. This sequence encodes CASSPDNYEQYF.